Listed below are T cell receptor beta chains from one sample, sequenced in a study of T cell responses to AZD1222 COVID-19 vaccine. Method: immunoSEQ multiplex PCR; TCRdb's copy keeps in-frame clones and lacks some. The sample shows over 45,000 clones, 87% of them seen only once. The specimen was peripheral blood, collected on day 0 of AZD1222 vaccination. The receptors were gathered from an adult in good health. Each CDR3 is given with its conserved first and last residue.

V gene,J gene,CDR3 protein
TRBV5-4,TRBJ2-5,CASSRLAGGRETQYF
TRBV28,TRBJ1-1,CASTIHRGEAEAFF
TRBV5-4,TRBJ1-1,CASSLERRRTEAFF
TRBV3-1/TRBV3-2,TRBJ1-1,CASSPRGVISAFF
TRBV10-1,TRBJ2-1,CASSESTGGINEQFF
TRBV28,TRBJ1-4,CASSGLVRTNEKLFF
TRBV6-2/TRBV6-3,TRBJ2-7,CASSYMDYEQYF
TRBV4-3,TRBJ2-7,CASAKVGQGYPYEQYF
TRBV10-3,TRBJ1-5,CAIRGGVTQPQHF
TRBV29-1,TRBJ2-1,CSVDGSGKDNEQFF
TRBV29-1,TRBJ2-1,CSVVGTPVSEQFF
TRBV19,TRBJ1-5,CASRPRGKVQPQHF
TRBV4-1,TRBJ2-3,CASSPLLAGGRPDTQYF
TRBV11-2,TRBJ1-1,CASSLGRQNTEAFF
TRBV9,TRBJ2-3,CASSASGTSASTDTQYF
TRBV14,TRBJ2-1,CASSQGRAIQFF
TRBV4-3,TRBJ2-3,CASSQDRRRGADGTQYF
TRBV19,TRBJ2-7,CASSSRTGGLPYEQYF
TRBV19,TRBJ2-3,CASSTQDRAHGRSTDTQYF
TRBV7-2,TRBJ2-1,CASSSSGTTYNEQFF
TRBV7-2,TRBJ1-6,CASSTQGRSPLHF
TRBV20-1,TRBJ1-1,CSASSRGMNTEAFF
TRBV29-1,TRBJ2-7,CSATKTGGYEQYF
TRBV19,TRBJ2-1,CASAGASSNEQFF
TRBV5-1,TRBJ1-1,CASSASDNTEAFF